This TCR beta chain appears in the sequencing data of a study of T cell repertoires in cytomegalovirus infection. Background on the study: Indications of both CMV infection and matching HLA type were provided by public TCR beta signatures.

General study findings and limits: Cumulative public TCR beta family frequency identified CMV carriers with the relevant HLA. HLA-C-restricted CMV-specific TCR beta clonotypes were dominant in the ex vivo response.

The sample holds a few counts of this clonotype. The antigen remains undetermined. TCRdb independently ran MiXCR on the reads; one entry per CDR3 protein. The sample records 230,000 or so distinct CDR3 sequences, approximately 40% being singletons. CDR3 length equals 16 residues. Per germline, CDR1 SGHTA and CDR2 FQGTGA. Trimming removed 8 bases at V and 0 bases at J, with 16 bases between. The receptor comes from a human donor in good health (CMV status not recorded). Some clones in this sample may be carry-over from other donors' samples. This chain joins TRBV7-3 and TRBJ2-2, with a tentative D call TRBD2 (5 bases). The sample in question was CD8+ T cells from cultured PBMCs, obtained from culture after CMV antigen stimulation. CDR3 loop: CASSSRGLSNTGELFF. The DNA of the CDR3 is TGTGCCAGCTCTTCACGGGGTCTTTCGAACACCGGGGAGCTGTTTTTT.